These 8 T cell receptor beta chains originate from one sample sequenced in a study of blood T cell repertoires in COVID-19. Profiling relied on immunoSEQ multiplex PCR, and the TCRdb table lists in-frame clones only, not all of them. The repertoire holds 310,000 or so clones, with roughly 90% as singletons. The material sequenced was peripheral blood. Source of these receptors: a young man who had recovered from COVID-19.

The rearrangement uses TRBV9 and TRBJ1-2; 9 bases agree with TRBD1. Germline trimming cut 4 bases from V and 7 bases from J; bases unmatched to any gene: 11. Germline V gene data show CDR1 as SGDLS and CDR2 as YYNGEE. The CDR3 covers 15 residues. CDR3 in amino acids: CASSTRGQGAFGYTF. CDR3 DNA: TGTGCCAGCAGCACCAGGGGACAGGGCGCTTTTGGCTACACCTTC.

This chain connects TRBV6-1 to TRBJ1-2; D perhaps matches TRBD1 (5 bases). Germline values: CDR1 MNHNS, CDR2 SASEGT. This CDR3 has 14 amino acids. V shed 2 bases and J shed 4 bases, with 11 bases lying between them. The CDR3 bases are TGTGCCAGCAGTGAACTGGGGGGGGGCTATGGCTACACCTTC. Its protein product is CASSELGGGYGYTF.

The genes are TRBV9 and TRBJ2-2, with TRBD1 identical over 8 bases. Per the germline V gene, CDR1 is SGDLS and CDR2 is YYNGEE. V lost 3 bases and J lost 7; bases outside the gene matches: 11. CDR3 size: 16 residues. Here the CDR3 DNA reads TGTGCCAGCAGCGCCGGACAGGGAGTCAGGGTCGGGGAGCTGTTTTTT. Encoded protein: CASSAGQGVRVGELFF.

J is TRBJ1-4 and V is TRBV5-1; 9 bases line up with TRBD1. Germline CDR1 reads SGHRS; CDR2 reads YFSETQ. This CDR3 has 14 residues. Trimming cost V 4 bases and J 7 bases; bases outside gene matches: 5. The CDR3: CASSPGTGTEKLFF. The CDR3 DNA is TGCGCCAGCAGCCCCGGGACAGGGACTGAAAAACTGTTTTTT.

The genes are TRBV11-2 and TRBJ2-3; possibly TRBD2 for D (6 bases). Germline V lookup: CDR1 SGHAT, CDR2 FQNNGV. The V end was cut by 3 bases, the J end by 5 bases, with 12 bases between. This CDR3 region has 14 residues. The CDR3 spells CASSFMQGGDTQYF. Written as DNA, the CDR3 is TGTGCCAGCAGCTTCATGCAGGGAGGAGATACGCAGTATTTT. The variable domain in full, with the rest retrieved from reference TRBV11-2 and TRBJ2-3, is EAGVAQSPRYKIIEKRQSVAFWCNPISGHATLYWYQQILGQGPKLLIQFQNNGVVDDSQLPKDRFSAERLKGVDSTLKIQPAKLEDSAVYLCASSFMQGGDTQYFGPGTRLTVL.

V gene TRBV30 combines with J gene TRBJ2-5; perhaps TRBD1 as D (6 bases). The CDR3 runs 15 residues. V was shortened by 1 base and J by 5 bases, with 17 bases between the two germline ends. Germline V CDR1 and CDR2: GTSNPN, SVGIG (reference sequence). The CDR3 region is CAWSGGTRVGETQYF. CDR3 DNA sequence: TGTGCCTGGAGTGGAGGGACACGGGTAGGGGAGACCCAGTACTTC. Full variable domain (rest looked up from reference TRBV30 and TRBJ2-5): SQTIHQWPATLVQPVGSPLSLECTVEGTSNPNLYWYRQAAGRGLQLLFYSVGIGQISSEVPQNLSASRPQDRQFILSSKKLLLSDSGFYLCAWSGGTRVGETQYFGPGTRLLVL.

The chain couples TRBV18 to TRBJ1-1, with a possible D match to TRBD1 (6 bases). This CDR3 has 16 residues. V was trimmed by 3 bases and J by 7 bases, leaving 21 bases between them. Germline CDR1 is KGHSH and CDR2 is LQKENI. CDR3 protein: CASSPPGAAVGNEAFF. DNA of the CDR3: TGTGCCAGCTCACCTCCAGGGGCCGCAGTAGGGAATGAAGCTTTCTTT.

The rearrangement links TRBV12-5 to TRBJ2-1; 9 bases align to TRBD2. This CDR3 is 15 amino acids long. Losses at the gene ends were 1 base for V and 9 bases for J; bases not matched to a gene: 7. Germline assignment: CDR1 LGHNT and CDR2 FRNRAP. In DNA form, the CDR3 reads TGTGCTAGTGGTTTGGCCGCGGGGGGGCCCGGTGAGCAGTTCTTC. This translates into CASGLAAGGPGEQFF.